The clone carrying this T cell receptor (beta chain) appeared a single time. What it recognizes is unknown. Libraries were prepared by immunoSEQ multiplex PCR; TCRdb keeps only in-frame clonotypes and omits some of them. The sample holds about 110,000 clones, about 90% seen once. This sample was included in a study of T cell responses to AZD1222 COVID-19 vaccine. Study-wide background: Second-dose groups at about 4 or about 12 weeks were pooled.

Findings and limits, study-wide: The sample set comprised mostly white British donors with more females, and clonal diversity was possibly underestimated. Spike-specific TCR breadth and depth went up after people got two AZD1222 doses. As reported, nearly half of all spike-specific TCRs target variant regions that are unmutated.

The receptor was isolated from an adult in good health. Sequenced material: peripheral blood, taken on day 0 of AZD1222 vaccination.

The CDR3: CASSPPLLIFQETQYF. The CDR3 DNA is TGTGCCAGCTCACCACCCCTCCTCATTTTCCAAGAGACCCAGTACTTC. The chain has TRBV18 and TRBJ2-5; D not certain. V lost 0 bases, J lost 1 base, and 12 bases lay in between. CDR1 and CDR2 from the germline V gene are KGHSH and LQKENI. This CDR3 is 16 amino acids long. The full variable domain, with the rest looked up from reference TRBV18 and TRBJ2-5, is NAGVMQNPRHLVRRRGQEARLRCSPMKGHSHVYWYRQLPEEGLKFMVYLQKENIIDESGMPKERFSAEFPKEGPSILRIQQVVRGDSAAYFCASSPPLLIFQETQYFGPGTRLLVL.